This entry lists 25 T cell receptor beta chains sequenced from one sample in a study of blood T cells in healthy people across ages (dated by TCRdb to between 2014 and 2017). Libraries were constructed by 5' RACE. TCRdb shows the sequencer as Illumina HiSeq 2500. The second PCR ran for about 6 to 12 cycles and used a J-beta primer mix along with a sample-barcoded 5' primer. TCRdb reworked the public reads: Q25 trimming with fastp, MiXCR clone assembly, productive beta chains retained. One record per CDR3 amino acid sequence lists the most common genes and DNA. This sample is represented by fewer than 900,000 distinct CDR3 sequences; roughly 47% of them were singletons. The top ten clones comprise more than 20% of the sample. Sequences were obtained from blood. Source of these receptors: a woman in her fifties or sixties in good health.

V gene TRBV12-3 or TRBV12-4 combines with J gene TRBJ1-6; D might be TRBD1 (5 bases). This CDR3 has 16 amino acids. Trimming stripped 3 bases from V and 0 bases from J, with 9 bases between. Here the CDR3 reads CASSLDGTSYNSPLHF. The CDR3 region has the DNA TGTGCCAGCAGTTTGGACGGGACCTCCTATAATTCACCCCTCCACTTT.

The rearrangement links TRBV5-6 to TRBJ1-4; 9 bases line up with TRBD1. Germline V lookup: CDR1 SGHDT, CDR2 YYEEEE. V gave up 5 bases and J gave up 4 bases; unmatched junction bases: 6. The CDR3 runs 15 residues. The CDR3 is CASRDRGSYNEKLFF. The CDR3 DNA follows: TGTGCCAGCAGAGACAGGGGGTCCTATAATGAAAAACTGTTTTTT.

In DNA form, the CDR3 reads TGCAGTGCTAGGACTAGCGGGGAGAACTACGAGCAGTACTTC. Encoded protein: CSARTSGENYEQYF. The V gene is TRBV20-1, the J gene TRBJ2-7, with TRBD2 matching over 11 bases. Germline V gives CDR1 DFQATT, CDR2 SNEGSKA (reference sequence). This CDR3 spans 14 amino acids. Losses at the gene ends were 3 bases for V and 3 bases for J; bases not matched to a gene: 4.

The rearrangement joins TRBV11-1 to TRBJ2-4; the D is unclear. The CDR3 runs 13 residues. The germline CDR1 and CDR2 sequences are SGHAT and FQDESV (reference sequence). The V and J ends lost 5 bases and 3 bases respectively, with 8 bases between them. The CDR3 sequence is CASSLASKNIQYF. The CDR3 DNA reads TGTGCCAGCAGCCTCGCGAGCAAAAACATTCAGTACTTC.

Only a few counts were recorded for this clonotype. DNA of the CDR3: TGTGCCAGCAGACCCATGGGCCTGGGTGAGCAGTTCTTC. Its protein is CASRPMGLGEQFF. The genes are TRBV2 and TRBJ2-1; D is undetermined. The CDR3 extends over 13 amino acids. CDR1 and CDR2 (germline): SNHLY, FYNNEI. Trimming shortened V by 6 bases and J by 9 bases, and 15 bases separated the two germline ends.

The rearrangement uses TRBV29-1 and TRBJ1-2; no reliable D call. CDR1 SQVTM and CDR2 ANQGSEA come from the germline V gene. The CDR3 sequence is 11 residues long. V was clipped by 5 bases and J by 1 base, with 5 bases between them. The CDR3 DNA sequence: TGCAGCGTTACCGTTAACTATGGCTACACCTTC. This encodes CSVTVNYGYTF.

This clonotype was found a few times. The DNA of the CDR3 is TGCAGTGTCTGGACAGAGACGGCCAACGAGCAGTACTTC. Its translation: CSVWTETANEQYF. This chain joins TRBV20-1 and TRBJ2-4, with D maybe TRBD1 (6 bases). The DNA end lines up better with TRBJ2-7; the J call may be wrong. The CDR3 is 13 amino acids. CDR1 is DFQATT and CDR2 is SNEGSKA in the germline V gene (reference sequence).

The chain recombines TRBV6-5 with TRBJ1-2; the D is unclear. V lost 8 bases to trimming and J lost 7 bases, with 20 bases between them. The CDR3 covers 14 residues. Per germline, CDR1 MNHEY and CDR2 SVGAGI. The CDR3 sequence is CASGAAGREVGYTF. DNA for the CDR3: TGTGCCAGCGGAGCCGCCGGCCGCGAGGTTGGCTACACCTTC.

This clonotype has only a few counts. V usage is TRBV6-2 or TRBV6-3 and J usage is TRBJ2-1; D ambiguous. The CDR3 length is 13 residues. Germline V gives CDR1 MNHEY, CDR2 SVGEGT. Trimming shortened V by 5 bases and J by 8 bases, and 13 bases separated the two germline ends. The CDR3 bases are TGTGCCAGCAGTCCTCGCAGGTTCTATGAGCAGTTCTTC. Translated, it gives CASSPRRFYEQFF.

The rearrangement uses TRBV2 and TRBJ2-3; unclear D gene. This CDR3 has 14 residues. V was cut by 4 bases and J by 1 base, with 9 bases left in between. The V gene's germline CDR1 is SNHLY and CDR2 FYNNEI. This chain's CDR3 is CASSVPQGTDTQYF. In nucleotides, the CDR3 is TGTGCCAGCAGTGTCCCCCAGGGCACAGATACGCAGTATTTT.

This chain joins TRBV11-2 and TRBJ2-2; TRBD2 aligns across 8 bases. The junction had 6 bases not matched to a gene; V was cut back by 3 bases and J by 6 bases. Germline CDR1 SGHAT, CDR2 FQNNGV. There are 15 residues in the CDR3. As DNA, the CDR3 is TGTGCCAGCAGCTTTCGGGTAGCGGGATCCGGGGAGCTGTTTTTT. This sequence encodes CASSFRVAGSGELFF.

The rearrangement uses TRBV5-1 and TRBJ2-1; TRBD2 matches 7 bases. Germline-derived CDR1 and CDR2 are SGHRS and YFSETQ. With V trimmed by 2 bases and J by 8 bases, 13 bases remained unmatched. This CDR3 comprises 16 residues. Here the CDR3 reads CASSFLGRELVDEQFF. The CDR3 DNA is TGCGCCAGCAGCTTCCTTGGGCGGGAGCTGGTGGATGAGCAGTTCTTC.

This clonotype was seen just once. The junction and the germline gene differ at one end; a read error may be behind it. This chain connects TRBV9 to TRBJ2-2, with TRBD1 matching 10 bases. This CDR3 spans 16 amino acids. The germline V gene has CDR1 SGDLS and CDR2 YYNGEE. CDR3 region: CASSPGTGEGTGELFF. The CDR3 DNA follows: TGTGCCAGCAGCCCAGGGACAGGGGAGGGAACCGGTGAGCTGTTTTTT.

The chain combines TRBV28 with TRBJ1-5; unclear D gene. Germline CDR1 MDHEN, CDR2 SYDVKM. V shed 5 bases and J shed 6 bases, with 8 bases lying between them. CDR3 length: 12 amino acids. CDR3 in DNA: TGTGCCAGCAGTAAACTGCTTCAGCCCCAGCATTTT. It codes for CASSKLLQPQHF.

This clonotype was seen just once. This rearrangement joins TRBV2 to TRBJ1-5; no definite D call. The V and J ends lost 7 bases and 0 bases respectively, with 7 bases between them. Germline values: CDR1 SNHLY, CDR2 FYNNEI. The CDR3 covers 13 residues. This CDR3 is CASMADSNQPQHF. The CDR3 DNA follows: TGTGCCAGCATGGCCGATAGCAATCAGCCCCAGCATTTT. The full variable domain, with the rest looked up from reference TRBV2 and TRBJ1-5, is EPEVTQTPSHQVTQMGQEVILRCVPISNHLYFYWYRQILGQKVEFLVSFYNNEISEKSEIFDDQFSVERPDGSNFTLKIRSTKLEDSAMYFCASMADSNQPQHFGDGTRLSIL.

The CDR3 loop is CASSEMTSGGTQYF. The DNA for the CDR3 is TGTGCCAGCAGTGAAATGACTAGCGGGGGGACCCAGTACTTC. The chain carries TRBV2 and TRBJ2-5, with TRBD2 matching 12 bases. This CDR3 has 14 amino acids. Germline V gives CDR1 SNHLY, CDR2 FYNNEI. With V trimmed by 2 bases and J by 7 bases, 2 bases remained unmatched.

The CDR3 protein is CATSPSTGFQPQHF. CDR3 nucleotides: TGTGCCACCAGCCCTTCAACGGGGTTTCAGCCCCAGCATTTT. V gene TRBV15 combines with J gene TRBJ1-5; D remains ambiguous. Trimming left V 5 bases short and J 6 bases short, with 14 bases between. The CDR3 sequence is 14 residues long. CDR1 LNHNV and CDR2 YYDKDF come from the germline V gene (reference sequence).

The sample holds a few counts of this clonotype. V and J are TRBV20-1 and TRBJ2-1, with TRBD2 identical over 7 bases. V gave up 6 bases and J gave up 8 bases; unmatched junction bases: 4. This CDR3 spans 11 amino acids. In germline, CDR1 is DFQATT, CDR2 SNEGSKA (reference sequence). DNA for the CDR3: TGCAGTGCGGTGACTAGCCATGAGCAGTTCTTC. Its translation: CSAVTSHEQFF.

As to this clonotype: This may arise from a read error, as a much more abundant clone is one base away. This sequence joins TRBV3-1 and TRBJ2-7; TRBD1 is a possible D gene (6 bases). Germline-derived CDR1 and CDR2 are LGHDT and YNNKEL (reference sequence). This CDR3 is built from 13 residues. With 4 bases removed from V and 5 bases from J, the gap between germline ends came to 12 bases. The CDR3 DNA is TGTGCCAGCAGCCTTCGGGACAACGACGAGCAGTACTTC. It codes for CASSLRDNDEQYF.

As regards this clonotype: At one end the junction does not follow the germline gene, possibly because of a read error. V usage is TRBV7-9 and J usage is TRBJ1-1, with D unclear. Germline V CDR1 and CDR2: SEHNR, FQNEAQ (reference sequence). The CDR3 totals 12 residues. The CDR3 nucleotides are TGTTCCAGCAGCTCTTTTCGGACTGAAGCTTTCTTT. Amino acids: CSSSSFRTEAFF.

The gene calls are TRBV7-9 and TRBJ2-1; possibly TRBD1 or TRBD2 for D (5 bases each). The better agreement between TRBJ2-7 and the DNA end casts doubt on the J call. CDR1 is SEHNR, CDR2 FQNEAQ, per germline (reference sequence). This CDR3 comprises 15 residues. CDR3 sequence (DNA): TGTGCCAGCAGCTTCAAGGGGAGCTCCTACAATGAGCAGTACTTC. Encoded protein: CASSFKGSSYNEQYF.

By sample share, this clonotype is large (0.1 to 1%). The V and J genes are TRBV4-3 and TRBJ2-7; D unclear. Germline V lookup: CDR1 LGHNA, CDR2 YSLEER. Trimming left V 0 bases short and J 7 bases short, with 13 bases between. This CDR3 contains 14 residues. CDR3 DNA: TGCGCCAGCAGCCAAGATGATTCCGGCCGTGAGCAGTACTTC. Protein product: CASSQDDSGREQYF.

This clonotype was recorded at least ten times. J is TRBJ2-7 and V is TRBV7-8, with D possibly called TRBD1 or TRBD2 (5 bases each). The CDR3 length is 12 residues. Germline V CDR1 and CDR2: SGHVS, FQNEAQ. Trimming shortened V by 5 bases and J by 2 bases, and 7 bases separated the two germline ends. CDR3 nucleotides: TGTGCCAGCAGCGGGGGTACCTACGAGCAGTACTTC. Amino acid sequence: CASSGGTYEQYF.

A remark on this clonotype: Just one base apart from a much larger clone, this may be a read error. V gene TRBV7-3 combines with J gene TRBJ2-6, with a weak D call TRBD1 (5 bases). V was pared by 8 bases and J by 0 bases, with 8 bases between. Germline V gives CDR1 SGHTA, CDR2 FQGTGA. The CDR3 length is 14 residues. In DNA form, the CDR3 reads TGTGCCAGCGGGGCGGCCTCTGGGGCCAACGTCCTGACTTTC. It codes for CASGAASGANVLTF.

This clonotype was detected only once. CDR3 coding DNA: TGTGCCAGCAGCCCGACAGGGGGCACTGGGGCCAACGTCCTGACTTTC. Amino acid sequence: CASSPTGGTGANVLTF. The rearrangement uses TRBV7-2 and TRBJ2-6; TRBD1 matches at 10 bases. The length of the CDR3 is 16 residues. The V segment lost 5 bases and the J segment 2 bases; nucleotides outside the gene matches: 3. Germline V CDR1 and CDR2: SGHTA, FQGNSA.